The clone carrying this TCR beta chain came up many times. Antigen unknown. The record originates from a study of blood T cells in healthy people across ages. This CDR3 comprises 18 residues. Deletions cut 4 bases from V and 5 bases from J, with 26 bases between. Broader study findings: Both naive CD4+ cell counts and diversity were greater in long-lived donors than in aged donors.

PCR was performed a second time for 7 to 11 cycles using a sample-barcoded 5' primer and a J-beta primer mix. A tag from a template-switch adaptor with 12 random nucleotides marked each cDNA molecule. Each CDR3 protein gets one entry after TCRdb re-called the 5' RACE reads with MiXCR. This table holds 800,000 to 950,000 distinct CDR3 sequences, around 29% found once. Another study also made use of these data, one on T cells of mothers and their children. From that paper: Over 9.5 million TCR beta CDR3 reads were obtained from each mother, and approximately 2.7 million from each child. Overlap in related mother-child pairs always slightly exceeded unrelated pairs, never significantly.

This TCR was recovered from a woman between 40 and 55 years old in good health. Sample: blood. This chain connects TRBV12-3 or TRBV12-4 to TRBJ1-2; possibly TRBD1 for D (5 bases). The chain's CDR3 is CASSWGRDPKWERYGYTF. CDR3 nucleotide sequence: TGTGCCAGCAGTTGGGGCCGGGACCCTAAATGGGAGCGGTATGGCTACACCTTC.